The 2 T cell receptor beta chains given below trace back to one sample, sequenced in a study of spatial heterogeneity in lung cancer. TCRdb reanalysed the 5' RACE reads using MiXCR and keeps one entry per CDR3 protein. Of over 25,000 distinct CDR3 sequences detected, roughly 8.4% appear once; the ten largest clones hold around 36%. Stated time point: sample taken at primary tumor resection. Material for sequencing was whole RNA from tumor, nontumor lung or frozen PBMC, left unsorted. The source material was PBMCs, sampled at surgery. Every receptor here comes from a female donor with early-stage non-small cell lung cancer.

This clonotype was recorded a few times. The chain uses TRBV11-3 and TRBJ2-2; D is unclear. The V gene lost 2 bases and the J gene lost 4 bases, with 11 bases spanning the gap. This CDR3 contains 15 residues. Germline V gene lookup returns CDR1 SGHNT and CDR2 YENEEA. CDR3 sequence reads: CASSLSRLTTGELFF. The DNA of the CDR3 is TGTGCCAGCAGCTTATCCCGACTGACCACCGGGGAGCTGTTTTTT.

The sample holds many counts of this clonotype. The CDR3 DNA reads as TGTGCCAGCAGTCAAGCCGGACTAGCGGGAGAGACTAGCACAGATACGCAGTATTTT. This translates into CASSQAGLAGETSTDTQYF. The chain joins TRBV28 to TRBJ2-3; 13 bases are a match to TRBD2. The V gene's germline CDR1 is MDHEN and CDR2 SYDVKM. This CDR3 contains 19 residues. Trimming removed 5 bases from V and 0 bases from J; junction bases left unmatched: 11.